This T cell receptor (beta chain) stems from a study of regulatory T cells in long-lasting Graves disease (dated by TCRdb to about 2021). Looking at the study overall: Newly diagnosed Graves' disease patients had taken antithyroid drugs for less than 3 months. Patients with persistent Graves' disease were compared with patients with newly diagnosed Graves' disease using TCR sequencing and RNA sequencing of peripheral blood. A total of about 35 samples underwent TCR sequencing, from around 13 patients with persistent Graves' disease and around 20 patients with newly diagnosed Graves' disease. The study was registered as a clinical trial and conducted in China.

There are many counts of this clonotype. Its specific antigen is unknown. Per-base qualities were not stored, and no clone one base away is much larger. What the research found in general, with its limitations: The study examined only peripheral blood because the primary lesion, thyroid tissue, could not be accessed. A larger number of public clonotypes was shared among persistent patients (about 2,700) than among newly diagnosed patients (around 890). The authors acknowledged the small sample size as a limitation that may reduce accuracy. Compared with newly diagnosed patients, persistent Graves' disease patients had lower TCR Shannon entropy and fewer highly expanded clones, which suggests clonal expansion. Sequencing and analysis were limited to the TCR beta chain. TRBV28, TRBJ1-2 and TRBJ2-5 were preferentially used in persistent disease, while TRBV20-1 and TRBJ2-1 were favored in newly diagnosed disease.

The meaning of the sample's time point label: newly diagnosed GD, antithyroid drugs for less than 3 months. RNA was extracted from PBMCs in TRIzol for both TCR sequencing and RNA sequencing. Graves' disease was diagnosed according to American Thyroid Association guidelines. The patients came from an endocrinology department in Xi'an, China. Each patient gave around 9 milliliters of peripheral blood, collected in an EDTA anticoagulant tube. Ficoll Paque Plus density gradient separation was used to isolate PBMCs, and no further T cell sorting was performed. An Agilent 2100 Bioanalyzer and agarose gel were used to check RNA quality, and a NanoDrop 2000 was used to measure RNA concentration. For CDR1 and CDR2, the germline V gene lists LGHNA and YNFKEQ. The junction shows trimming of 0 bases on V and 7 bases on J, plus 10 bases between the germline ends. Including cysteine and phenylalanine, the CDR3 has 15 amino acids. The entry retains the CDR3 DNA only, 45 bases that are in frame from base 1.

The library was produced with multiplex PCR. Sequencing used an Illumina HiSeq 4000. TCR beta libraries were built with iRepertoire HTBI primers and Arm-PCR amplification of CDR3 regions. Gel purification was performed on PCR products prior to sequencing. The study's own analysis went as follows. A total of 60 to 80 TRBV and approximately 13 TRBJ segments were identified across samples and were used for gene usage analysis of CDR3 amino acid clonotypes. COPE and FqMerger were used to merge filtered high-quality paired reads into contigs. BLAST was used to align contigs to IMGT TRBV, TRBD and TRBJ reference genes, with CDR3 defined following IMGT. Clonotypes above 0.1% frequency were classified as highly expanded clones. Shannon entropy was used to measure repertoire diversity, and the Gini coefficient was used to measure V-J evenness. Public clonotypes were defined as clonotypes shared by more than one individual. The public reads were reprocessed in TCRdb via fastp at Q25 and MiXCR, keeping in-frame beta chains. Records with the same CDR3 protein are collapsed into one entry carrying the most frequent genes and DNA. TCRdb, rather than the study authors, made the V and J calls. Present in this sample are about 240,000 distinct CDR3 sequences, around 20% of which were seen just once. The top ten hold around 13% of the sample.

This receptor chain uses TRBV4-2 and TRBJ1-6; the D segment could be TRBD1, given 5 matching bases. This clonotype originated in a female donor with Graves disease. The sample was peripheral blood mononuclear cells (PBMCs), taken at new diagnosis, from a patient treated with antithyroid drugs. The nucleotides are TGTGCCAGCAGCCAAGAAGAGGGGTCAAATTCACCCCTCCACTTT. This gives the protein CASSQEEGSNSPLHF.